This TCR beta chain was recorded in a study of blood T cell repertoires in COVID-19 (dated by TCRdb to the early 2020s). Turning to the overall study: Collaborator samples came from the United States, Italy and Spain and covered acute and convalescent phases of COVID-19. The repertoires were released in a freely available public database intended as a resource for research on the immune response to SARS-CoV-2. Samples came from the ongoing ImmuneRACE study (first 160 participants) plus 1,254 subjects from 6 global collaborators. The material from the prospective study consisted of cDNA or gDNA derived from T cells, B-cell-depleted T cells, or PBMCs. The dataset comprised deeply sampled blood TCRbeta repertoires from subjects exposed to, actively infected with, or recovered from COVID-19. The sample metadata nearly always contained a de-identified subject ID, COVID-19 status, age in years and sex. Where available, HLA class I and class II types were taken from metadata supplied by the sample provider and were not determined by assay-based typing. Broad study findings and their caveats: The quantity of clinical and demographic metadata differed by source and by participant and was supplied without curation.

V is reduced by 8 bases and J by 0 bases, leaving a spacing of 13 bases between them. For CDR1 and CDR2, the germline V gene lists ENHRY and SYGVKD. The CDR3 contains 15 residues, cysteine and phenylalanine counted. Only the CDR3 part of the read is kept: 45 bases, read in frame from the first base. Whole blood was collected in K2EDTA tubes by collaborating institutions according to the institutions' own protocols. For TCRbeta analysis, collaborator samples were shipped as frozen whole blood, as isolated PBMCs, or as DNA extracted from either sample type. This clone was detected once. Its antigen remains unidentified. It has no much larger one-base neighbor in the sample; base qualities were not kept. TCRbeta CDR3 regions were amplified from genomic DNA using the immunoSEQ Assay, a bias-controlled multiplex PCR. In the paper's pipeline: The number of nucleated cells in each sample was estimated by amplification of reference gene primers within the assay. Sequence reads were collapsed and filtered to measure the absolute abundance of every unique TCRbeta CDR3 rearrangement. For each sample, productive Simpson clonality was calculated by taking the square root of Simpson's diversity index across productive rearrangements. The immuneACCESS repertoire file appears here via TCRdb, limited to in-frame rearrangements. These files lack a portion of the clones; in checked studies, under half of the deficit traces to unresolved V genes, and the cause of the others is not known. Clonal size and the V and J genes are those of that table, whereas D and trimming came from the DNA. The sample table lists around 220,000 clones, 80% to 85% of them with a count of one. 15% to 20% of the sample rests with the top ten.

The receptor's source is a man younger than 40 with active or convalescent COVID-19. The chain is encoded by TRBV10-3 joined to TRBJ1-4; the D gene is possibly TRBD1, with 5 bases matching. Sequenced: peripheral blood. The DNA reads as follows: TGTGCCATCGGTCGCGGGGGTGCAACTAATGAAAAACTGTTTTTT. The translation is CAIGRGGATNEKLFF.